This is a list of T cell receptor beta chains from one sample in a study of blood T cell repertoires in COVID-19. Clones were read by immunoSEQ multiplex PCR, and TCRdb kept only the in-frame ones, dropping some. The sample lists some 190,000 clones; roughly 91% were seen once. Sequences were obtained from peripheral blood. The receptors were gathered from a human donor in a cohort sampled during active COVID-19. The CDR3 runs from the conserved cysteine through the conserved F or W.

j_gene	v_gene	CDR3aa
TRBJ2-1	TRBV5-4	CASSLDSGEQFF
TRBJ2-3	TRBV18	CASSPGLASTDTQYF
TRBJ1-6	TRBV7-6	CASSLASDNSPLHF
TRBJ2-5	TRBV18	CASSPGETQYF
TRBJ1-5	TRBV6-5	CASSLGANQPQHF
TRBJ2-1	TRBV5-4	CASSPLAGPYIHNEQFF
TRBJ2-7	TRBV11-2	CASSPGLAGAYEQYF
TRBJ1-1	TRBV2	CASAARAGKQNTEAFF
TRBJ2-5	TRBV11-2	CASSYNLQETQYF
TRBJ1-6	TRBV6-1	CASSERGGLSPLHF
TRBJ2-7	TRBV5-6	CASSETSGTPSYEQYF
TRBJ2-5	TRBV10-2	CASSFFGVAGQETQYF
TRBJ2-1	TRBV5-1	CASSVWTSGRANEQFF
TRBJ2-7	TRBV3-1/TRBV3-2	CASSQSSTYEQYF
TRBJ2-7	TRBV25-1	CASSNFHRDRGFYEQYF
TRBJ2-1	TRBV5-1	CASSLDRGLQFF